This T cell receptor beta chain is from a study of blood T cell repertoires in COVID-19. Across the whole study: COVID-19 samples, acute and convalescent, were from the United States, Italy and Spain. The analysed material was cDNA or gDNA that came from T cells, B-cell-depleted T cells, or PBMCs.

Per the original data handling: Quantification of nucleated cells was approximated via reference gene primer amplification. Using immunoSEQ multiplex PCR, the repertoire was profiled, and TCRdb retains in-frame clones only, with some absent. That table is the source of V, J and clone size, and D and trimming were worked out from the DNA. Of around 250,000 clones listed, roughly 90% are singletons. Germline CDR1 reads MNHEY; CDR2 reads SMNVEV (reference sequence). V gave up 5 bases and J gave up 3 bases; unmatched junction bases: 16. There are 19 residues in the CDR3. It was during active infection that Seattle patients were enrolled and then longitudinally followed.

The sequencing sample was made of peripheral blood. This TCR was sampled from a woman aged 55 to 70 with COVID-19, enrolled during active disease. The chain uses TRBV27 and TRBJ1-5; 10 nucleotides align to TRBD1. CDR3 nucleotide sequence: TGTGCCAGCAGTAAAAGACAGGGGGCCGGGGGGGTTATCAATCAGCCCCAGCATTTT. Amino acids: CASSKRQGAGGVINQPQHF.